This T cell receptor beta chain stems from a study of blood T cell repertoires in COVID-19. At the level of the study: Acute and convalescent COVID-19 specimens originated in the United States, Italy and Spain. Nucleic acid was either cDNA or gDNA, and it came from T cells, B-cell-depleted T cells, or PBMCs.

V was clipped by 2 bases and J by 8 bases; unmatched bases: 11. The CDR3 spans 15 residues. The V gene's germline CDR1 is MNHEY and CDR2 SMNVEV (reference sequence). Authors' processing steps: Amplifying reference gene primers gave estimates of nucleated cell counts. Method: immunoSEQ multiplex PCR; TCRdb's copy keeps in-frame clones and lacks some. The DNA was the basis for D and trimming; V, J and clone size are from that table. This table has about 160,000 clones, around 80% appearing once. The genes are TRBV27 and TRBJ1-2, with 7 bases matching TRBD1. The specimen was peripheral blood. The sequence derives from a man aged 55 to 70 with acute or convalescent COVID-19. The CDR3 nucleotides are TGTGCCAGCAGTTTAAGTGAAGGGGGCGCGTTAGGCTACACCTTC. Translation: CASSLSEGGALGYTF.